These T cell receptor beta chains were read from a single sample in a study of blood T cell repertoires in COVID-19. Sequencing was performed with immunoSEQ multiplex PCR; in TCRdb, only in-frame clones are kept and a portion is missing. The sample contains 100,000 or so clones, roughly 83% of which appear only once. Material: peripheral blood. The receptors here all came from a woman in her fifties or sixties with acute or convalescent COVID-19. The CDR3 runs from the conserved cysteine through the conserved F or W. D genes are given only for firm matches. Clone size is stated in some rows and not others, as once, few, many or a class when expanded.

J,size,D,V,length,CDR3,DNA
TRBJ2-7,.,TRBD2,TRBV24-1,17,CATSGSTRSGGRYEQYF,TGTGCCACCAGTGGATCTACCCGTAGCGGGGGGAGATACGAGCAGTACTTC
TRBJ2-3,.,TRBD2,TRBV7-2,16,CASSLALSGGADTQYF,TGTGCCAGCAGCTTAGCGCTTAGCGGGGGGGCAGATACGCAGTATTTT
TRBJ2-1,.,.,TRBV20-1,11,CSAGSQGEQFF,TGCAGTGCTGGGTCACAGGGTGAGCAGTTCTTC
TRBJ2-5,.,TRBD2,TRBV19,13,CASMAGGRETQYF,TGTGCCAGTATGGCGGGGGGGCGAGAGACCCAGTACTTC
TRBJ2-5,.,TRBD1,TRBV5-1,15,CASYPGQAYQETQYF,TGCGCCAGCTACCCTGGACAGGCGTACCAAGAGACCCAGTACTTC
TRBJ2-5,.,.,TRBV6-5,14,CASSSPRRGETQYF,TGTGCCAGCAGTAGCCCGCGTCGAGGGGAGACCCAGTACTTC
TRBJ2-3,.,.,TRBV29-1,15,CSSPVWRGLHRTQYF,TGCAGCTCTCCCGTTTGGCGGGGACTCCATCGTACGCAGTATTTT
TRBJ2-5,once,TRBD1,TRBV30,15,CASTGPGTGGETQYF,TGTGCCTCCACGGGCCCCGGGACAGGTGGGGAGACCCAGTACTTC
TRBJ1-1,.,TRBD1,TRBV20-1,11,CSAITGAEAFF,TGCAGTGCGATCACAGGGGCTGAAGCTTTCTTT
TRBJ2-3,few,TRBD2,TRBV4-1,18,CASSQDVDSGGIADTQYF,TGCGCCAGCAGCCAAGATGTCGATAGCGGGGGGATAGCAGATACGCAGTATTTT
TRBJ2-7,.,.,TRBV9,13,CASSGGLRSMQYF,TGTGCCAGCAGCGGGGGACTGCGCTCGATGCAGTACTTC
TRBJ1-2,.,TRBD1,TRBV27,14,CAGQASKPNYGYTF,TGTGCCGGACAGGCAAGCAAACCGAACTATGGCTACACCTTC
TRBJ1-1,.,.,TRBV7-8,16,CASGPTHPLEGTEAFF,TGTGCCAGTGGCCCCACTCACCCACTAGAGGGAACTGAAGCTTTCTTT
TRBJ2-3,once,TRBD2,TRBV5-3,17,CARSPTPGLAGEYTQYF,TGTGCCAGAAGCCCCACCCCGGGACTAGCGGGGGAGTATACGCAGTATTTT
TRBJ1-1,.,TRBD1,TRBV23-1,16,CASSQSGGQGNTEAFF,TGCGCCAGCAGTCAATCGGGGGGACAGGGGAACACTGAAGCTTTCTTT
TRBJ2-5,.,.,TRBV2,13,CASLRDNQETQYF,TGTGCCAGCCTCCGGGACAACCAAGAGACCCAGTACTTC
TRBJ2-7,.,TRBD2,TRBV27,17,CASSAAPGLAGAYEQYF,TGTGCCAGCAGTGCCGCGCCGGGGCTAGCGGGGGCCTACGAGCAGTACTTC
TRBJ1-2,.,.,TRBV7-3,16,CASSLGPPGMNYGYTF,TGTGCCAGCAGCTTAGGGCCCCCGGGAATGAACTATGGCTACACCTTC
TRBJ2-7,.,TRBD1,TRBV11-2,15,CASSRGQGATYEQYF,TGTGCCAGCAGCAGGGGACAGGGGGCCACCTACGAGCAGTACTTC
TRBJ1-3,.,.,TRBV7-2,14,CASSFPGAGNTIYF,TGTGCCAGCAGCTTCCCCGGGGCTGGAAACACCATATATTTT
TRBJ1-1,.,.,TRBV7-2,15,CASSPAIGEGTEAFF,TGTGCCAGCAGCCCAGCAATCGGGGAGGGCACTGAAGCTTTCTTT